These 28 T cell receptor beta chains were sequenced from one sample in a study of glioma-infiltrating T cells. Using RNA template, CDR3s of TCR alpha and beta were amplified with iRepertoire arm-PCR. TCRdb itself ran the multiplex PCR reads through MiXCR, one entry per CDR3 protein. The profile shows 95,000 to 110,000 distinct CDR3 sequences, around 28% of them singletons. The sequencing sample was made of glioma tissue, nonneoplastic brain tissue, or PBMCs (not recorded which). The source of these receptors is a human donor with low-grade glioma or glioblastoma, undergoing nonglioma brain surgery, or in good health (not recorded which).

This clonotype was seen more than once but under ten times. The genes are TRBV18 and TRBJ2-5; unclear D gene. Germline values: CDR1 KGHSH, CDR2 LQKENI. Trimming shortened V by 2 bases and J by 5 bases, and 12 bases separated the two germline ends. The CDR3 length is 14 residues. The CDR3 loop reads CASSPASSVETQYF. In DNA form, the CDR3 reads TGTGCCAGCTCACCAGCTTCTTCGGTGGAGACCCAGTACTTC.

The chain uses TRBV29-1 and TRBJ1-2, with D tentatively TRBD1 (5 bases). V lost 4 bases to trimming and J lost 7 bases, with 19 bases between them. The CDR3 is made up of 14 amino acids. Germline CDR1 SQVTM, CDR2 ANQGSEA. The CDR3 is CSVGSPGRRGGYTF. The CDR3 DNA reads as TGCAGCGTTGGATCTCCAGGGCGTAGGGGTGGCTACACCTTC.

This clonotype was counted ten times or more. The CDR3 protein is CASSEENLSYEQYF. The CDR3 coding sequence is TGTGCCAGCAGTGAGGAGAACCTCTCCTACGAGCAGTACTTC. The chain carries TRBV12-3 or TRBV12-4 and TRBJ2-7; D remains ambiguous. The ends were cut back, 5 bases at V and 0 bases at J, with 11 bases in the middle. The CDR3 sequence is 14 residues long.

This clonotype was recorded many times. The chain joins TRBV7-2 to TRBJ1-3, with a weak D call TRBD1 (5 bases). The germline V gene encodes CDR1 SGHTA and CDR2 FQGNSA. CDR3 length: 18 residues. The germline V and J ends were trimmed by 3 bases and 8 bases, with 26 bases remaining between them. The CDR3 reads CASSFSPTTDLLGDTIYF. The CDR3 DNA sequence: TGTGCCAGCAGCTTCAGCCCGACGACCGACCTTCTGGGGGACACCATATATTTT.

The chain is built from TRBV3-1 and TRBJ2-7; 13 nucleotides align to TRBD2. Germline CDR1 is LGHDT and CDR2 is YNNKEL (reference sequence). The CDR3 has 16 residues. V was pared by 4 bases and J by 0 bases, with 3 bases of the junction left unmatched. The CDR3 DNA reads TGTGCCAGCAGCCGGGGACTAGCGGGGATCTCCTACGAGCAGTACTTC. Translating gives CASSRGLAGISYEQYF.

With regard to this clonotype: Given a much more abundant clone one base away, this may be a read error. The chain carries TRBV12-3 or TRBV12-4 and TRBJ2-1; tentatively, D is TRBD2 (6 bases). Trimming took 6 bases from V and 11 from J, leaving 14 bases between them. This CDR3 has 12 residues. Here the CDR3 reads CASSPAGGKQFF. The CDR3 DNA is TGTGCCAGCAGCCCCGCCGGAGGGAAGCAGTTCTTC.

This clonotype was seen repeatedly, ten times or more. The chain joins TRBV27 to TRBJ1-2; the D is unclear. The V end was cut by 6 bases, the J end by 8 bases, with 19 bases between. Germline V lookup: CDR1 MNHEY, CDR2 SMNVEV (reference sequence). The CDR3 totals 14 residues. The CDR3 coding sequence is TGTGCCAGCAGCCACAACCCCCCAGGTAACGGCTACACCTTC. It codes for CASSHNPPGNGYTF.

There are many counts of this clonotype. The chain carries TRBV14 and TRBJ1-6, with unresolved D. The V and J ends lost 0 bases and 8 bases respectively, with 5 bases between them. Germline V gene data show CDR1 as SGHDN and CDR2 as FVKESK. The CDR3 is 13 amino acids. CDR3 coding DNA: TGTGCCAGCAGCCAAGATCGGCATTCACCCCTCCACTTT. Translating it yields CASSQDRHSPLHF.

This clonotype was seen only a few times. The chain carries TRBV7-9 and TRBJ2-1, with D uncertain. The CDR3 has 15 amino acids. V dropped 8 bases and J dropped 3 bases, with 17 bases sitting between them. Germline CDR1 is SEHNR and CDR2 is FQNEAQ (reference sequence). The CDR3 reads CASGSYSGGYNEQFF. The CDR3 DNA reads as TGTGCCAGCGGGTCCTACAGTGGTGGCTACAATGAGCAGTTCTTC.

V usage is TRBV29-1 and J usage is TRBJ1-2; TRBD1 matches at 11 bases. CDR1 SQVTM and CDR2 ANQGSEA come from the germline V gene. This CDR3 comprises 14 residues. Unmatched junction bases numbered 7, after V lost 7 bases and J lost 3 bases. This chain's CDR3 is CSAGQGAQDYGYTF. The CDR3 DNA reads TGCAGCGCCGGACAGGGGGCGCAGGACTATGGCTACACCTTC.

The rearrangement joins TRBV6-6 to TRBJ2-7; 12 nucleotides agree with TRBD1. The CDR3 runs to 15 residues. Looked up from germline, CDR1 is MNHNY and CDR2 is SVGAGI (reference sequence). With V trimmed by 2 bases and J by 5 bases, 4 bases remained unmatched. CDR3 in amino acids: CASSYSRDRGHEQYF. CDR3 sequence (DNA): TGTGCCAGCAGTTACAGCCGGGACAGGGGGCACGAGCAGTACTTC.

In this sample, this clonotype turned up a few times. The rearrangement uses TRBV20-1 and TRBJ2-3; 12 nucleotides line up with TRBD2. The V segment lost 5 bases and the J segment 2 bases; nucleotides outside the gene matches: 5. Germline values: CDR1 DFQATT, CDR2 SNEGSKA (reference sequence). This CDR3 spans 15 amino acids. CDR3 in DNA: TGCAGTGCTTTCCTAGCGGGGGGGCTCACAGATACGCAGTATTTT. The encoded protein is CSAFLAGGLTDTQYF.

This clonotype showed up many times. V and J are TRBV20-1 and TRBJ2-7; a possible D gene is TRBD1 (5 bases). With 2 bases removed from V and 3 bases from J, the gap between germline ends came to 8 bases. The CDR3 loop spans 12 amino acids. Germline V CDR1 and CDR2: DFQATT, SNEGSKA (reference sequence). The CDR3 DNA is TGCAGTGCTAGACAGGGAAGCTACGAGCAGTACTTC. Amino acid sequence: CSARQGSYEQYF.

This clonotype was counted between two and nine times. The chain links TRBV4-1 to TRBJ2-7; D is unresolved. There are 13 residues in the CDR3. Germline V CDR1 and CDR2: MGHRA, YSYEKL. V was cut by 2 bases and J by 3 bases, with 8 bases left in between. The CDR3 DNA is TGCGCCAGCAGCCAAATCTATCACTACGAGCAGTACTTC. This gives the protein CASSQIYHYEQYF.

This clonotype was counted many times. The V call is TRBV18, the J call TRBJ2-5; 11 positions agree with TRBD2. The CDR3 consists of 14 residues. The germline V gene has CDR1 KGHSH and CDR2 LQKENI. V was clipped by 3 bases and J by 3 bases; unmatched bases: 0. The CDR3 DNA sequence: TGTGCCAGCTCACCGGGACTAGCGGAAGAGACCCAGTACTTC. It yields the protein CASSPGLAEETQYF.

At least ten counts were recorded for this clonotype. The chain links TRBV11-2 to TRBJ2-1; D remains ambiguous. The CDR3 contains 12 residues. Per the germline V gene, CDR1 is SGHAT and CDR2 is FQNNGV. The V and J ends lost 2 bases and 7 bases respectively, with 6 bases between them. The CDR3 loop reads CASSLITNEQFF. The DNA for the CDR3 is TGTGCCAGCAGCTTAATTACGAATGAGCAGTTCTTC.

The chain recombines TRBV19 with TRBJ2-7; 7 bases align to TRBD1. The ends lost 6 bases at V and 2 bases at J; junction bases unmatched: 10. Germline CDR1 is LNHDA and CDR2 is SQIVND (reference sequence). The CDR3 runs 15 residues. The chain's CDR3 is CASRPVGTVTYEQYF. CDR3 DNA: TGTGCCAGTAGACCTGTCGGGACAGTAACCTACGAGCAGTACTTC.

The V call is TRBV7-2, the J call TRBJ1-6; tentative D call: TRBD1 (5 bases). CDR1 is SGHTA, CDR2 FQGNSA, per germline. This CDR3 has 15 amino acids. V shed 5 bases and J shed 7 bases, with 15 bases lying between them. The CDR3 here is CASSAIQWGNSPLHF. The CDR3 DNA reads TGTGCCAGCAGCGCAATACAGTGGGGGAATTCACCCCTCCACTTT.

There are a few counts of this clonotype. The V gene is TRBV3-1, the J gene TRBJ1-3; D gene unclear. Germline CDR1 and CDR2: LGHDT and YNNKEL (reference sequence). The CDR3 loop spans 12 amino acids. With 3 bases removed from V and 3 bases from J, the gap between germline ends came to 3 bases. The CDR3 DNA reads TGTGCCAGCAGCCACCGTGGAAACACCATATATTTT. Translating gives CASSHRGNTIYF.

This clonotype came up a few times. The chain has TRBV6-1 and TRBJ2-7; 7 bases map to TRBD1. The CDR3 extends over 14 amino acids. Germline-derived CDR1 and CDR2 are MNHNS and SASEGT. After removal of 7 bases from V and 4 bases from J, the junction contained 10 bases not matched to a gene. The CDR3 DNA sequence: TGTGCCAGCAAGTGGGGAACAGGGGATTACGAGCAGTACTTC. Its translation is CASKWGTGDYEQYF.

This clonotype was counted ten times or more. The chain couples TRBV7-2 to TRBJ1-5, with D unclear. This CDR3 spans 13 amino acids. Germline-derived CDR1 and CDR2 are SGHTA and FQGNSA. Trimming cost V 5 bases and J 6 bases, with 11 bases left between them. CDR3 sequence: CASSPLLGQPQHF. The CDR3 DNA is TGTGCCAGCAGCCCCCTCCTGGGTCAGCCCCAGCATTTT.

The chain links TRBV29-1 to TRBJ2-7, with D tentatively TRBD1 (5 bases). CDR1 is SQVTM and CDR2 is ANQGSEA in the germline V gene. The CDR3 spans 12 residues. V shed 3 bases and J shed 5 bases, with 11 bases lying between them. The chain's CDR3 is CSVDAGADEQYF. The DNA for the CDR3 is TGCAGCGTTGATGCTGGGGCGGACGAGCAGTACTTC.

This clonotype occurred many times. The chain has TRBV15 and TRBJ1-1; D call uncertain. The V and J ends lost 0 bases and 10 bases respectively, with 9 bases between them. This CDR3 comprises 12 residues. Germline V lookup: CDR1 LNHNV, CDR2 YYDKDF (reference sequence). The CDR3 region is CATSRDSLVAFF. CDR3 coding DNA: TGTGCCACCAGCAGAGATTCTTTGGTAGCTTTCTTT.

The chain couples TRBV3-1 to TRBJ1-5, with D uncertain. Germline CDR1 and CDR2: LGHDT and YNNKEL (reference sequence). The V end lost 1 base, the J end lost 6 bases, and 13 bases lay between the germline ends. CDR3 length: 15 residues. The CDR3 coding sequence is TGTGCCAGCAGCCAAGGGGCAGCAATAAGTCAGCCCCAGCATTTT. The encoded protein is CASSQGAAISQPQHF. The variable domain in full, with the rest retrieved from reference TRBV3-1 and TRBJ1-5, is DTAVSQTPKYLVTQMGNDKSIKCEQNLGHDTMYWYKQDSKKFLKIMFSYNNKELIINETVPNRFSPKSPDKAHLNLHINSLELGDSAVYFCASSQGAAISQPQHFGDGTRLSIL.

This clonotype was seen repeatedly, ten times or more. This rearrangement joins TRBV6-1 to TRBJ2-7; 13 nucleotides match TRBD2. The junction had 5 bases not matched to a gene; V was cut back by 6 bases and J by 3 bases. The germline V gene has CDR1 MNHNS and CDR2 SASEGT. This CDR3 region has 15 residues. The CDR3 nucleotides are TGTGCCAGCAGACCCCGGACTAGCGGGAGCTACGAGCAGTACTTC. It specifies CASRPRTSGSYEQYF.

This clonotype has only one observation. The V gene is TRBV3-1, the J gene TRBJ2-3; perhaps TRBD2 as D (6 bases). The CDR3 contains 14 residues. Trimming shortened V by 1 base and J by 4 bases, and 9 bases separated the two germline ends. Germline V lookup: CDR1 LGHDT, CDR2 YNNKEL (reference sequence). The CDR3 region has the DNA TGTGCCAGCAGCCAAGTTTCTAGCGCAGATACGCAGTATTTT. Translation gives CASSQVSSADTQYF.

This clonotype occurred many times. V usage is TRBV20-1 and J usage is TRBJ1-1; D unclear. CDR1 and CDR2 from the germline V gene are DFQATT and SNEGSKA (reference sequence). Trimming removed 3 bases at V and 7 bases at J, with 18 bases between. The CDR3 loop spans 14 amino acids. The CDR3 DNA sequence: TGCAGTGCTAGGACCCCAACCCTTGAAGGTGAAGCTTTCTTT. It translates to CSARTPTLEGEAFF.

The gene calls are TRBV12-3 or TRBV12-4 and TRBJ2-3, with D possibly being TRBD2 (5 bases). The CDR3 spans 15 residues. With 5 bases removed from V and 2 bases from J, the gap between germline ends came to 14 bases. Written as DNA, the CDR3 is TGTGCCAGCAGTGGACTCGCCGCTGCCACAGATACGCAGTATTTT. Protein: CASSGLAAATDTQYF.